This T cell receptor beta chain was recovered during a study of OX40 agonist ivuxolimab in advanced cancers. Sequenced by immunoSEQ multiplex PCR; TCRdb stores in-frame clones only, minus some. The sample consists of tens of thousands of clones, approximately 83% of them appearing once. Points on this clone: As yet, its antigen is unknown.

Trimming took off 5 bases at V and 5 bases at J, with 7 bases between the two ends. CDR1 is SGHRS, CDR2 YFSETQ, per germline. The CDR3 covers 11 residues. Notes on the study in general: Dose levels from 0.1 to 3.0 mg/kg saw CD4+ and CD8+ blood T cells expand clonally by week 6.

The material was CD4+ or CD8+ T cells sorted from blood, obtained in a trial of the OX40 agonist ivuxolimab. This receptor was obtained from an adult with an advanced solid tumor such as melanoma, head and neck, liver or kidney cancer. The chain employs TRBV5-1 and TRBJ1-1; D might be TRBD1 (5 bases). The CDR3 region has the DNA TGCGCCAGCAGAGGGGAGACTGAAGCTTTCTTT. Amino acids: CASRGETEAFF. The full variable domain, completed using reference TRBV5-1 and TRBJ1-1, is KAGVTQTPRYLIKTRGQQVTLSCSPISGHRSVSWYQQTPGQGLQFLFEYFSETQRNKGNFPGRFSGRQFSNSRSEMNVSTLELGDSALYLCASRGETEAFFGQGTRLTVV.